This TCR beta chain derives from a study of blood T cell repertoires in COVID-19 (dated by TCRdb to the early 2020s). Study-wide context: Collaborator samples came from the United States, Italy and Spain and covered acute and convalescent phases of COVID-19. The prospective study material was composed of cDNA or gDNA derived from T cells, B-cell-depleted T cells, or PBMCs. Deeply sampled blood TCRbeta repertoires from subjects exposed to, actively infected with, or recovered from COVID-19 were included in the dataset. A freely available public database, intended as a resource for researchers studying the immune response to SARS-CoV-2, is where the repertoires were released. The samples were drawn from the first 160 participants of the ongoing ImmuneRACE study and from 950 to 1,500 subjects provided by 6 global collaborators. A de-identified subject ID, COVID-19 status, age in years and sex were almost always included in the sample metadata. HLA class I and class II types, where available, came from metadata supplied by the sample provider rather than from assay-based typing.

TCRbeta CDR3 regions were amplified from genomic DNA by means of the immunoSEQ Assay, a bias-controlled multiplex PCR. The original pipeline was this. The number of nucleated cells in each sample was estimated from the amplification of reference gene primers within the assay. Sequence reads were collapsed and filtered to measure the absolute abundance of every unique TCRbeta CDR3 rearrangement. Productive Simpson clonality was computed per sample as the square root of Simpson's diversity index over productive rearrangements. TCRdb obtained this table from immuneACCESS and retained in-frame rearrangements with V and J assigned. These tables miss some clones; where compared with another copy, unresolved V genes account for less than half of the shortfall, and the remainder is unexplained. D and trimming come from the DNA, and the V and J calls and clone size come from that table. The sample profile shows around 250,000 clones; approximately 90% of them were found once. Around 15% of the sample is held by the ten biggest clonotypes.

Inclusive of the bounding cysteine and phenylalanine, the CDR3 is 12 residues long. Of all the DNA, just the CDR3 is kept, 36 bases in frame from base 1. At the junction V is shortened by 4 bases and J by 7 bases, with 10 bases in between. For CDR1 and CDR2, the germline V gene lists MGHDK and SYGVNS. What the work shows at the level of the full study, not this receptor alone: The amount of clinical and demographic metadata varied by source and participant and was provided uncurated.

Participants in the prospective study were aged 18 to 89 years, lived in about two dozen United States geographic areas, and enrolled through a virtual design. To assign participants to cohorts, the prospective study relied on clinical history that participants themselves reported in a screening survey and a study questionnaire. For ImmuneRACE Cohort 3, a participant was defined as recovered based on two consecutive negative NP/OP PCR tests, clearance by a healthcare professional, or resolution of symptoms. In the prospective study, whole blood, serum and a nasopharyngeal or oropharyngeal swab were collected from each participant by mobile phlebotomists. Additional blood draws and questionnaires over an approximately 2-month period could optionally be provided by prospective study participants. Blood samples from the prospective study were shipped frozen or at room temperature prior to DNA extraction.

As to this clone: Its antigen specificity is not known. No base quality values were provided; no much bigger clone lies one nucleotide off.

The rearrangement combines TRBV25-1 with TRBJ1-2; the D gene assignment is ambiguous. This receptor was identified in a man between 18 and 29 years old who had recovered from COVID-19. Sequencing used PBMCs or T cells enriched from blood (not recorded which). Read as DNA, the sequence is TGTGCCAGCAGTGGTCGGGTTATTGGCTACACCTTC. Its protein product is CASSGRVIGYTF.